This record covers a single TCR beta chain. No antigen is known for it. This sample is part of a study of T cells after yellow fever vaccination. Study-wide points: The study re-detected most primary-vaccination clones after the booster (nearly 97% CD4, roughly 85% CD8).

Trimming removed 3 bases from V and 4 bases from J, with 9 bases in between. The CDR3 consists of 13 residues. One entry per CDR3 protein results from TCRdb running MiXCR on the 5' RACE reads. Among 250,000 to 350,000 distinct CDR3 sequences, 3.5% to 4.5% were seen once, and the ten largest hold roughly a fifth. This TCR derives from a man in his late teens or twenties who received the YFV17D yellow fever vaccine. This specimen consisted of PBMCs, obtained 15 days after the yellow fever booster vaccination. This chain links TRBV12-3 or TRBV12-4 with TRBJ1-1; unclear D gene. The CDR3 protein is CASSFSGRTEAFF. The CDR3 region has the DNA TGTGCCAGCAGTTTTAGCGGGCGCACTGAAGCTTTCTTT.